This T cell receptor (beta chain) originates from a study of cytomegalovirus exposure and HLA in healthy donors (TCRdb year 2017). The study in broad terms: In an earlier analysis of roughly 500 of the donors, 276 Gb of sequence data and 100 million or so unique TCR beta sequences from approximately 180 million T cells were reported. About 280 gigabases of sequencing data and around 85 million unique TCR sequences made up an early release that covered nearly 650 HLA-typed donors. Among the roughly 410 genotyped donors, around 79% belonged to the genetic ancestry cluster associated with self-reported Caucasian donors. The study aimed to test whether signatures of past pathogen exposure could be identified by cataloging public T cell receptors. The study used immunosequencing to profile the T cell repertoires of around 600 subjects and linked those repertoires to cytomegalovirus serostatus. Along with the roughly 670-subject first cohort, a separate validation cohort of around 120 different subjects was used. High-throughput TCR immunosequencing, statistical association of individual TCRs with disease status, and machine learning were combined to predict cytomegalovirus infection status. In a later analysis, previously published TCR beta repertoires from 666 donors were re-analyzed and high-resolution HLA genotyping was added so that TCR occurrence patterns could be studied. In the later analysis, no new phenotypic data were used to find candidate immune exposures; instead, reliance was placed on TCR beta sequences and their occurrence across donors. To decide whether each TCR beta V gene segment behaved as functional or pseudogenic, an earlier analysis of several hundred of the donors relied on high-throughput TCR beta sequencing. Donor age, sex, ethnicity and CMV serostatus were compiled together with the repertoire data. Genome-wide SNP genotypes for about 60% of the roughly 700 donors were used in a later genetic analysis, which treated that subset as a discovery cohort. Every discovery cohort repertoire had been produced on one sequencing platform. Both class I and class II loci were covered by HLA typing, at four-digit resolution. Typing coverage differed by locus: A, B, C, DRB1 and DQB1 were typed in about 620-640 donors, DQA1 in 522, DPA1 in 600 to 610, and DPB1 in 400 to 480. Roughly 5 DR-DQ haplotypes were handled as single units for association and clustering, since linkage in the cohort was strong. Among around 400 genotyped donors of the cohort, an average of approximately 220,000 unique TCR beta nucleotide sequences was sequenced per donor, of which about 19% were non-productive.

The cohort was made up of about 610 healthy bone marrow donors. At the time of sampling, every cohort member was nominally healthy, though immune exposures that went unrecorded were likely present. The donor was CMV seronegative and was included in the group of a few hundred seronegative cohort members. Every donor gave a peripheral blood sample, and the peripheral blood mononuclear cells from that sample were used for TCR beta sequencing. The Qiagen DNeasy Blood Extraction Kit was used to extract genomic DNA from the blood cell samples. As concerns this clone: What antigen it recognizes has not been identified. Nothing much larger sits one base from this clone, and base qualities are not available.

Receptor amplification or capture employed the immunoSEQ multiplex PCR assay. A mixture of 60 forward primers for TCR Vbeta segments and 13 reverse primers for TCR Jbeta segments was used in the multiplex PCR. Amplification of the CDR3 region of rearranged TCR beta genes was performed with a multiplex PCR assay on genomic DNA. Amplified TCR beta libraries were sequenced as 87-base-pair reads on the Illumina HiSeq System. The source study handled its data this way. Across the 670 or so repertoires, a later analysis counted roughly 77 million unique TCR beta chains, around 10 million of which were shared by at least two donors. Raw reads were error-corrected and collapsed into unique sequences by a nearest-neighbor algorithm in which closely related sequences were merged to remove PCR and sequencing errors. To assign V, D and J gene segments, CDR3 sequences were aligned to IMGT reference sequences. For a sequence to be retained, a match of at least six nucleotides to both a V gene segment and a J gene segment was required. Rearrangements were called productive when the CDR3 lacked stop codons and stayed in frame with V and J; all others were non-productive. Following IMGT convention, CDR3 was defined as the stretch from the second conserved V-encoded cysteine to the conserved J-encoded phenylalanine. Sequences without an unambiguous match to a single V gene segment were excluded from the earlier analysis of about 600 of the donors. In an earlier analysis of some 590 of the donors, a V segment was called functional when productive rearrangements were above 56.7%, and segregating when the standard deviation between donors exceeded 5%. To diagnose cytomegalovirus status from the catalog of TCR beta chain sequences, a statistical classification framework was built. In a later analysis, V and J genes were assigned by comparing TCR nucleotide sequences against IMGT/GENE-DB human TR gene sequences. Using the TCRdist pipeline, a later analysis assigned CDR3 sequences along with most-parsimonious VDJ recombination scenarios. In a later analysis, every TCR beta chain was defined by the combination of its CDR3 amino acid sequence and its V-gene family, and reads without a unique V-gene family were dropped. To address suspected cross-contamination and a sequencing artifact, a later analysis removed a few hundred highly shared, low-generation-probability nucleotide sequences. In a later analysis, a clonal expansion index for each public chain was calculated from normalized within-repertoire ranks of inferred template counts. Generation probabilities in a later analysis came from a VDJ recombination model fitted to out-of-frame rearrangements, and those results were checked against IGoR. A later analysis scored TCR-TCR, TCR-HLA and TCR-CMV co-occurrence with hypergeometric tests, applying a repertoire-size bias correction to TCR pairs. A later analysis estimated false discovery rates by permuting HLA or CMV assignments 20 times. A later analysis grouped co-occurring TCRs with DBSCAN, adding TCRdist sequence similarity when clustering within HLA-allele-positive subsets. Repertoires with fewer than 30,000 or more than 120,000 public chains, plus five repertoires with anomalous nucleotide sharing, were excluded from co-occurrence clustering. The table was pulled from immuneACCESS by TCRdb, which kept in-frame rearrangements only. Such tables lose some clones; where checked, under half of the loss comes from unresolved V genes, and the rest has no known cause. D and trimming were read from the DNA, whereas the V and J calls and clone size are those reported in that table. The sample table records about 150,000 clones; roughly 75% of these occur just once. The top ten clonotypes cover over 1.3% of the sample.

The V end loses 5 bases and the J end loses 0 bases, and a stretch of 11 bases separates them. The CDR3 starts with the cysteine, ends with the phenylalanine, and has 14 residues. This entry keeps only the CDR3 DNA: 42 bases, framed from base 1. Taken from the germline V gene, the CDR1 and CDR2 loops are ENHRY and SYGVKD. The study at large found these results: Three of the identified cytomegalovirus-associated TCR beta chains were confirmed in vitro to be specific for cytomegalovirus antigens. HLA typing was unavailable for some donors at each locus, so association tests used only the typed subset. In a later analysis, most CMV-associated TCR beta chains were found to appear HLA-restricted, with HLA associations seemingly driven largely by CMV exposure. In an earlier analysis of around 500 of the donors, most TCR beta V segments appeared in productive rearrangements about 87% or about 30% of the time, broadly matching IMGT annotations. Some IMGT-functional V segments, including TRBV6-2 and TRBV6-3, could not be distinguished by the 87-base-pair reads and were therefore excluded. The cohort was sequenced for TCR beta chains only, and without alpha or paired-chain data the features that could be detected were limited. A further reported finding was that TCR beta sequences accurately predicted the HLA-A and HLA-B alleles for most subjects in the first cohort. The classifier was reported to diagnose cytomegalovirus status with high specificity and sensitivity in both the original cohort and the validation cohort. In a later analysis, HLA-associated TCR beta chains showed more clonal expansion and lower generation probabilities than non-associated chains that were equally common. The study listed 164 TCR beta chains as associated with cytomegalovirus. A later analysis reported that several top co-occurrence clusters appeared linked to parvovirus B19, influenza, CMV and Epstein-Barr virus. The earlier analysis of a few hundred of the donors excluded around 17 rarely observed V segments, including chromosome 9 orphons, because counts were too low. V-gene and J-gene trimming of TCR beta chains was associated with a missense DCLRE1C variant in a later genetic analysis, and the association was replicated in an independent cohort. Correlated functional status among segregating V segments might reflect linkage disequilibrium, but an unknown experimental factor could not be ruled out. Presence/absence analyses assumed roughly uniform sequencing depth across donors, an assumption that may not hold. Immune exposure information for the cohort was limited to CMV serostatus. Most TCR sequences were observed very rarely across donors, whereas some public TCRs were present in many individuals. In a later analysis, TCR association rates were found to vary across HLA loci, with the most associated TCRs seen for DRB1 alleles and the fewest for HLA-C alleles. A group of highly shared sequence variants was considered likely to be a technical artifact of the sequencing pipeline. At a false discovery rate of 0.05, a later analysis linked around 15,000 TCR beta sequences to specific HLA alleles. When HLA alleles, especially DR and DQ, strongly co-occurred, attributing TCR associations to individual alleles was difficult. In a later genetic analysis, fewer N-insertions in productive TCRs were reported among donors in an Asian-associated ancestry cluster than the roughly 640-donor mean. According to the authors, the approach could potentially be generalized to other disease states and immunological phenotypes.

In this chain, TRBV10-3 is recombined with TRBJ2-7, with no confidently assigned D gene. The receptor's source is a man aged 18 to 29 in good health and CMV-seronegative. What was sequenced was PBMCs. The DNA is TGTGCCATCAGTTCCGACAAAGCCTCCTACGAGCAGTACTTC. Its protein reads: CAISSDKASYEQYF.